This record covers a single TCR beta chain. Its matching antigen is unknown. The sample belongs to a study of graft-versus-host responses after intestinal transplantation. Study at large: Recipients had transplants, and these were multivisceral, liver-intestinal, or isolated intestinal. Anti-thymocyte globulin induction preceded approximately three years of tacrolimus and steroid maintenance in all recipients. Overall study findings and caveats: Early post-transplant HvG declines showed an association with peak circulating GvH clone levels. Among recipient marrow samples, GvH clones were found; some appeared first in ileum or blood.

This table comes from immunoSEQ multiplex PCR, and its TCRdb copy is limited to in-frame clones, with some not included. The data show roughly 100,000 clones, about 90% seen once. V was shortened by 11 bases and J by 5 bases, with 14 bases between the two germline ends. In germline, CDR1 is KGHSH, CDR2 LQKENI. The CDR3 runs 12 residues. The chain employs TRBV18 and TRBJ2-3; D gene ambiguous. The material sequenced was unstimulated CD4+ T cells sorted from spleen or lymph node cells, taken before intestinal transplant. The TCR originated in a human donor who received an intestinal transplant. The CDR3 loop is CALGPAQDTQYF. The CDR3 DNA reads TGTGCCCTAGGCCCAGCACAAGATACGCAGTATTTT.